This T cell receptor (beta chain) was observed in a study of control samples from healthy donors and cancer patients (dated by TCRdb to the early 2020s). As to this clone: Its antigen is not yet known. Per-nucleotide qualities are absent, and no much larger clonotype sits a single base away.

The library was obtained by the immunoSEQ multiplex PCR assay. The immuneACCESS repertoire file appears here via TCRdb, limited to in-frame rearrangements. These files lack a portion of the clones; in checked studies, under half of the deficit traces to unresolved V genes, and the cause of the others is not known. For this sample the table gives approximately 70,000 clones, of which around four fifths were detected only once. About 15% of the sample lies in the top ten. The CDR3 contains 12 residues, cysteine and phenylalanine counted. The retained sequence is limited to the CDR3, 36 bases, with the frame set at the first base. The germline V gene provides CDR1 KGHDR and CDR2 SFDVKD. At the junction V is shortened by 3 bases and J by 5 bases, with 4 bases in between.

The specimen was blood. This receptor chain uses TRBV24-1 and TRBJ2-1; the D segment cannot be called with confidence. The origin of this receptor is a man aged 45-65 years in good health. In nucleotide form, the sequence is TGTGCCACCAGTGATACAGACAATGAGCAGTTCTTC. Its amino acids are CATSDTDNEQFF.